This T cell receptor beta chain is drawn from a study of blood T cell repertoires in COVID-19. About the research overall: Sample material is recorded as cDNA or gDNA derived from T cells, B-cell-depleted T cells, or PBMCs.

Between the trimmed V and J ends, which lost 5 bases and 2 bases, there was a span of 10 bases. This CDR3 has 13 amino acids. The germline gives CDR1 SGHVS, CDR2 FQNEAQ. The repertoire was sequenced with immunoSEQ multiplex PCR; TCRdb's copy has only in-frame clones and lacks some. The sample shows a few hundred thousand clones, 90% of them seen only once. The genes are TRBV7-8 and TRBJ2-7; TRBD1 is a possible D gene (6 bases). The material sequenced was peripheral blood. The sequence came from an older woman with COVID-19, enrolled during active disease. In nucleotides, the CDR3 is TGTGCCAGCAGCCCGACAGGTACCTACGAGCAGTACTTC. Encoded protein: CASSPTGTYEQYF.